This entry describes one T cell receptor (beta chain). This sample is part of a study of blood T cell repertoires in COVID-19. In the original workflow: Reference gene primer amplification gave estimated nucleated cell counts. Repertoires were generated with immunoSEQ multiplex PCR, while TCRdb's copy carries only in-frame clones and drops some. That table is the source of V, J and clone size, and D and trimming were worked out from the DNA. In the table there are 95,000 to 120,000 clones, roughly 70% of which are singletons. There are 15 residues in the CDR3. The ends lost 6 bases at V and 7 bases at J; junction bases unmatched: 12. Germline CDR1 reads MNHEY; CDR2 reads SVGAGI.

The material sequenced was peripheral blood. The gene calls are TRBV6-5 and TRBJ2-1; TRBD2 matches 7 bases. This clonotype originated in a woman aged 40 to 50 with acute or convalescent COVID-19. The CDR3 sequence is CASSSLSGAKNEQFF. The DNA for the CDR3 is TGTGCCAGCAGCTCCCTAAGCGGGGCTAAGAATGAGCAGTTCTTC.